This TCR beta chain derives from a study of cytomegalovirus exposure and HLA in healthy donors. Study-wide points: TCR beta chains numbering 164 were designated cytomegalovirus-associated. High specificity and sensitivity for cytomegalovirus status were reported for the classifier. One later analysis, an examination of the 120 validation repertoires, found that first-cohort TCR clusters tended to co-occur in them.

In the case of this clone: The target antigen is unknown.

The donors formed part of the roughly 120-subject validation cohort, distinct from the approximately 670-subject first cohort. J gave up 3 bases and V 6 bases, and 11 bases lay outside the gene matches. Germline-derived CDR1 and CDR2 are MNHEY and SMNVEV (reference sequence). This CDR3 comprises 15 residues. Clones were sequenced by immunoSEQ multiplex PCR, and TCRdb holds only the in-frame ones, with some missing. The sample yields roughly 140,000 clones, around 90% seen once. The origin of this receptor is a woman younger than 35 in good health and CMV-seropositive. The chain couples TRBV27 to TRBJ2-7; 7 nucleotides match TRBD1. The sample consisted of PBMCs. The CDR3 nucleotides are TGTGCCAGCAGCGTTATAACAGGGGTCGTCTACGAGCAGTACTTC. Protein product: CASSVITGVVYEQYF.